The 9 T cell receptor beta chains reported below all come from one sample, sequenced in a study of molecular identifiers for immune sequencing clone quantification. Using its own MiXCR run on the PCR reads, TCRdb lists one record per CDR3 protein. The table lists about half a million distinct CDR3 sequences, 25% of them singletons. The sample was naive CD8+ T cells from blood, with Jurkat cell RNA spiked in. Subset: FACS-sorted CD8+CD4-CCR7+CD45RA+ naive T cells. These TCRs come from a human donor in good health. Some libraries in this study had Jurkat cell RNA spiked in.

This clonotype was seen ten or more times. The junction departs from germline at one end; a sequencing error may be responsible. The gene calls are TRBV4-1 and TRBJ1-1; 7 bases line up with TRBD1. The germline V gene encodes CDR1 MGHRA and CDR2 YSYEKL. The CDR3 consists of 14 residues. The CDR3 nucleotides read TGTGCCAGCAGCCCCTGGACAGGGAACACTGAAGCTTTCTTT. Translating gives CASSPWTGNTEAFF.

Note on this clonotype: A much larger clone differs from this one at a single base, so this may be a read error. The chain employs TRBV20-1 and TRBJ1-1; unclear D gene. The V gene's germline CDR1 is DFQATT and CDR2 SNEGSKA (reference sequence). There are 12 residues in the CDR3. This chain's CDR3 is CNADGLNTEAFF. CDR3 nucleotides: TGCAATGCGGATGGTTTGAACACTGAAGCTTTCTTT.

For this clonotype: One base away lies a much larger clone, so this may be a sequencing read error. V and J are TRBV29-1 and TRBJ1-1; 10 bases fit TRBD1. The CDR3 covers 13 residues. The trim removed 7 bases at V and 6 bases at J, leaving 8 bases unmatched. Germline V gene sequence: CDR1 SQVTM, CDR2 ANQGSEA. The CDR3 protein is CSAGTGERAEAFF. As DNA, the CDR3 is TGCAGCGCCGGGACAGGGGAACGTGCTGAAGCTTTCTTT.

This clonotype showed up many times. The gene calls are TRBV27 and TRBJ2-5, with 10 positions matching TRBD2. The CDR3 has 16 residues. Trimming took 5 bases from V and 1 from J; bases not matched to a gene: 7. Germline CDR1 reads MNHEY; CDR2 reads SMNVEV (reference sequence). CDR3 residues: CASSTLAGGTQETQYF. DNA of the CDR3: TGTGCCAGCAGTACATTAGCGGGAGGTACCCAAGAGACCCAGTACTTC.

This clonotype was seen only a few times. CDR3 amino acids: CASRPLRLGPLSTDTQYF. CDR3 sequence (DNA): TGTGCCAGCAGACCCCTACGTTTGGGGCCCTTGAGCACAGATACGCAGTATTTT. The V call is TRBV6-2 or TRBV6-3, the J call TRBJ2-3, with TRBD1 as a possible D gene (5 bases). V shed 6 bases and J shed 0 bases, with 22 bases lying between them. Germline lookup yields CDR1 MNHEY and CDR2 SVGEGT. The length of the CDR3 is 18 residues.

A word on this clonotype: An end of the junction does not agree with germline; a read error may underlie this. This rearrangement joins TRBV12-3 or TRBV12-4 to TRBJ2-2; D is uncertain. The CDR3 runs to 14 residues. This chain's CDR3 is CASSLWRNTEELFF. CDR3 sequence (DNA): TGTGCCAGCAGTTTGTGGAGAAACACCGAGGAGCTGTTTTTT.

The rearrangement uses TRBV9 and TRBJ1-6; unclear D gene. Trimming cost V 1 base and J 3 bases, with 8 bases left between them. Germline V gives CDR1 SGDLS, CDR2 YYNGEE. The CDR3 has 15 residues. Here the CDR3 DNA reads TGTGCCAGCAGCGTAACTGGGGACTATAATTCACCCCTCCACTTT. This sequence encodes CASSVTGDYNSPLHF. Full variable domain (missing parts from reference TRBV9 and TRBJ1-6): DSGVTQTPKHLITATGQRVTLRCSPRSGDLSVYWYQQSLDQGLQFLIQYYNGEERAKGNILERFSAQQFPDLHSELNLSSLELGDSALYFCASSVTGDYNSPLHFGNGTRLTVT.

V usage is TRBV7-2 and J usage is TRBJ1-6, with D possibly matching TRBD1 (6 bases). The CDR3 contains 18 residues. V lost 1 base, J lost 0 bases, and 13 bases lay in between. CDR1 is SGHTA and CDR2 is FQGNSA in the germline V gene. The CDR3 bases are TGTGCCAGCAGCTTAGAGGACAGCAAAAGCTCCTATAATTCACCCCTCCACTTT. It codes for CASSLEDSKSSYNSPLHF.

This clonotype was recorded many times. This rearrangement joins TRBV12-3 or TRBV12-4 to TRBJ1-5, with TRBD1 as a possible D gene (6 bases). The ends were cut back, 8 bases at V and 9 bases at J, with 14 bases in the middle. CDR3 length: 12 amino acids. The CDR3 region has the DNA TGTGCCAGCCGCATTGGGGGGGCGCCCCAGCATTTT. Encoded protein: CASRIGGAPQHF.